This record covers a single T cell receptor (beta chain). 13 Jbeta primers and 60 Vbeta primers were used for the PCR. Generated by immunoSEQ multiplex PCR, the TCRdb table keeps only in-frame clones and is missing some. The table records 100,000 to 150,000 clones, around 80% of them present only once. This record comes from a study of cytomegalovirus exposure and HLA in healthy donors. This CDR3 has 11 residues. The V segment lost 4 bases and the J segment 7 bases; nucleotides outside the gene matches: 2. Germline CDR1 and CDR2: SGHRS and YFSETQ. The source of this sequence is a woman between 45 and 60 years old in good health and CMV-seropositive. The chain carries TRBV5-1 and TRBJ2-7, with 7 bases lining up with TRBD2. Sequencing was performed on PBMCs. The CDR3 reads CASSTGGEQYF. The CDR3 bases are TGCGCCAGCAGCACGGGGGGTGAGCAGTACTTC.